Listed here is a single T cell receptor beta chain. The CDR3 spans 15 residues. V lost 4 bases to trimming and J lost 13 bases; unmatched junction nucleotides: 13. Germline V gives CDR1 SGHNT, CDR2 YYREEE (reference sequence). TCRdb's copy holds only in-frame clones and misses some; the assay was immunoSEQ multiplex PCR. The repertoire has a few hundred thousand clones, 88% of them found once; the top ten carry roughly 9%. This sample was included in a study of blood T cell repertoires in COVID-19. This TCR derives from a man aged 18 to 35 with active or convalescent COVID-19. This chain connects TRBV5-4 to TRBJ1-6; 8 nucleotides line up with TRBD1. The sample consisted of peripheral blood. The CDR3 is CASSANRDRTRPLHF. In nucleotides, the CDR3 is TGTGCCAGCAGCGCCAACCGGGACAGGACGAGGCCCCTCCACTTT.